This T cell receptor (beta chain) was sequenced during a study of vaccination effects on CD4 cells after COVID-19. General observations from the study: Substantial clonal contraction characterized both infection- and vaccine-induced clones late after vaccination. From healthy vaccinees, only 1 of 255 vaccine-induced clones also reacted to common cold coronaviruses.

Clones were sequenced by immunoSEQ multiplex PCR, and TCRdb holds only the in-frame ones, with some missing. Among roughly 30,000 clones listed, around 70% were seen once. As concerns this clone: Its antigen is currently unknown.

V lost 4 bases, J lost 1 base, and 13 bases stayed unmatched. The CDR3 extends over 20 amino acids. The V gene's germline CDR1 is LGHNA and CDR2 YNFKEQ. At the end of 10 days of culture, CD4+ T cells were isolated. Among the vaccine recipients, none had a prior SARS-CoV-2 infection, and nucleocapsid antibodies were negative. The source was CD4+ T cells from PBMCs cultured without peptide, collected before COVID-19 vaccination. The clonotype originates from a human donor who received a COVID-19 vaccine. This sequence joins TRBV4-2 and TRBJ2-2, with 12 bases that match TRBD2. The CDR3 loop reads CASSLPSGGLAGLNTGELFF. In DNA form, the CDR3 reads TGTGCCAGCAGCCTCCCCTCTGGGGGACTAGCGGGCTTGAACACCGGGGAGCTGTTTTTT.